This entry lists 3 T cell receptor beta chains sequenced from one sample in a study of human thymus T cells (dated by TCRdb to the early 2020s). To prepare the library, the immunoSEQ multiplex PCR assay was applied. TCRdb provides this immuneACCESS table in a form limited to in-frame rearrangements. Some clones are lacking; in checked studies, under half of them reflect an unresolved V gene, and why the rest are absent is not known. The sample table shows some 46,000 clones, and 95% are seen once. 0.15% to 0.2% of the sample comes from the top ten. Sequenced input: blood. These receptors were collected from a girl less than two years old with a congenital heart defect but otherwise immunologically healthy.

DNA for the CDR3: TGTGCCAGCTCACCGACTTCCAGGGCCTCGAACACTGAAGCTTTCTTT. This encodes CASSPTSRASNTEAFF. The rearrangement links TRBV18 to TRBJ1-1, with D possibly TRBD1 on 5 matching bases. Germline CDR1 KGHSH, CDR2 LQKENI. The CDR3 is 16 amino acids. The V and J ends lost 3 bases and 1 base respectively, with 15 bases between them. Full variable domain (rest looked up from reference TRBV18 and TRBJ1-1): NAGVMQNPRHLVRRRGQEARLRCSPMKGHSHVYWYRQLPEEGLKFMVYLQKENIIDESGMPKERFSAEFPKEGPSILRIQQVVRGDSAAYFCASSPTSRASNTEAFFGQGTRLTVV.

V gene TRBV11-2 combines with J gene TRBJ2-7; D is undetermined. CDR1 and CDR2 from the germline V gene are SGHAT and FQNNGV. CDR3 length: 13 residues. V lost 3 bases and J 2 bases, leaving 8 bases between the germline ends. The CDR3 region has the DNA TGTGCCAGCAGCTTCCCAGCTACCTACGAGCAGTACTTC. This codes for CASSFPATYEQYF.

The genes are TRBV18 and TRBJ2-3, with D unclear. The germline gives CDR1 KGHSH, CDR2 LQKENI. The length of the CDR3 is 14 residues. Trimming cost V 1 base and J 0 bases, with 5 bases left between them. This CDR3 is CASSPLSSTDTQYF. CDR3 nucleotides: TGTGCCAGCTCACCACTCTCTAGCACAGATACGCAGTATTTT.